This TCR beta chain came from a study of Ad26.COV2.S vaccination and SARS-CoV-2 variants. Notes on the study in general: Reports say spike-specific CD8+ and CD4+ T cell responses covered substantial breadth after vaccination. It is possible that the TCR breadth and depth analyses underestimated the total T cell responses.

V was cut by 7 bases and J by 8 bases, with 15 bases left in between. This CDR3 has 14 amino acids. The germline V gene has CDR1 SEHNR and CDR2 FQNEAQ (reference sequence). Treatment defined: 19 received Ad26.COV2.S at low or high dose, single or two shots; several received placebo; per-sample allocation not given. Sampling happened 63 days after the first vaccine or placebo injection. Assay: immunoSEQ multiplex PCR; the TCRdb copy retains only in-frame clones and omits some. The profile shows some 410,000 clones, approximately 90% of them singletons. About this clone: Its antigen is unknown.

The sequencing used peripheral blood, collected in a trial of Ad26.COV2.S vaccine versus placebo. The receptor was derived from a person between 18 and 65 years old who received the Ad26.COV2.S COVID-19 vaccine or a placebo. This chain uses TRBV7-9 with TRBJ1-6; possible D gene TRBD1, 6 bases. CDR3 sequence (DNA): TGTGCCAGCAATGGGGACACCGCATATTCACCCCTCCACTTT. Protein sequence: CASNGDTAYSPLHF.